The clone carrying this T cell receptor (beta chain) was seen just once. Its antigen is not identified. The germline CDR1 and CDR2 sequences are SGDLS and YYNGEE. After removal of 6 bases from V and 0 bases from J, the junction contained 12 bases not matched to a gene. The CDR3 length is 17 residues. The patients chosen for sequencing had shown expansion of CD8+CD57+ cells (detected by flow cytometry). Each patient carried a diagnosis of severe acquired aplastic anemia. Blood sampling was performed on the patients, and none of them had received therapy by then. The data are from a study of CD8+CD57+ T cells in acquired aplastic anemia. Study findings and constraints: A set of twenty-nine CD8+ CDR3 sequences was shared between patients and controls, and these sequences appeared highly expressed in patients.

The study profiled TCR beta VDJ and CDR3 using genomic DNA as template. TCRdb called the reads again in MiXCR, with one record for every CDR3 protein. In the table there are fewer than 250,000 distinct CDR3 sequences, 47% of which are singletons. The rearrangement uses TRBV9 and TRBJ1-1; 9 bases map to TRBD1. The source material was sorted CD4+, CD8+, or CD8+CD57+ T cells (not recorded which) from PBMCs. The receptor's source is a human donor with aplastic anemia. The chain's CDR3 is CASTYVGTGRVNTEAFF. DNA for the CDR3: TGTGCCAGCACTTACGTGGGGACAGGGCGAGTGAACACTGAAGCTTTCTTT. Together with reference TRBV9 and TRBJ1-1, the CDR3 gives the full variable domain: DSGVTQTPKHLITATGQRVTLRCSPRSGDLSVYWYQQSLDQGLQFLIQYYNGEERAKGNILERFSAQQFPDLHSELNLSSLELGDSALYFCASTYVGTGRVNTEAFFGQGTRLTVV.